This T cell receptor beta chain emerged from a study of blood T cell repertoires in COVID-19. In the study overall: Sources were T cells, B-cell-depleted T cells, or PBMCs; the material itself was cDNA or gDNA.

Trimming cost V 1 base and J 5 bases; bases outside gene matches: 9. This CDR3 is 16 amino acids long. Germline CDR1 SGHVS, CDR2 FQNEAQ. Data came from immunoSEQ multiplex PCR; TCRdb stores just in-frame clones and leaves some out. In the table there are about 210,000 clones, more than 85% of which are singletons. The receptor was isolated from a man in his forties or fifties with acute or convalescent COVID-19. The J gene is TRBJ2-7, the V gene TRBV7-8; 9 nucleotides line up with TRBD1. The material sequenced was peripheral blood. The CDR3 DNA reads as TGTGCCAGCAGCTTAGTATATGGGACAGGGACCAACGAGCAGTACTTC. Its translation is CASSLVYGTGTNEQYF.